This entry describes one T cell receptor (beta chain). The sample holds one count of this clone. Its binding antigen is unknown. No base quality information exists; no much larger clone differs at one position. This sample was taken from a study of a mutant IDH1 vaccine in newly diagnosed glioma (dated by TCRdb to about 2021). Notes on the research overall: Of the 25 to 40 treated patients, approximately 60% were male and approximately 38% were female, and the mean age was approximately 40 years. Prior to enrollment, standard therapy consisting of radiotherapy alone, temozolomide alone, or radiochemotherapy with temozolomide had been administered to patients, with the combination being received by most patients. Peripheral blood was collected at six visits: V03 (baseline), V05, V07, V10, V12 and V13. For exploratory analyses, approximately 25 treated patients had longitudinal TCRB deep sequencing done wherever samples were available. The study at large found these results: It was noted by the authors that analyses of patient blood samples could not be reproduced owing to sample limitations. Changes in the top peripheral T cell clonotypes picked up by TCRB sequencing did not appear to be linked to pseudoprogression. Selection of PBMC samples for TCRB deep sequencing was based on availability. Immune responses induced by the vaccine were seen in over 90% of patients across multiple MHC alleles.

Libraries were built with the immunoSEQ multiplex PCR assay. Following the manufacturer's protocol, the hsTCRB Kit was used to amplify rearranged TCR beta chain sequences. Sequencing of TCRB libraries was carried out on an Illumina MiSeq. In the source study's methods: Demultiplexing, trimming and gene mapping were performed with the kit vendor's proprietary platform. The table was pulled from immuneACCESS by TCRdb, which kept in-frame rearrangements only. Such tables lose some clones; where checked, under half of the loss comes from unresolved V genes, and the rest has no known cause. From that table come the V and J calls and clone size; the DNA was used to work out D and trimming. This sample gives under 65,000 clones in total; over 60% of them show up just once. About 1.7% of the sample is taken by the ten largest. This specimen's time point label, interpreted: baseline, week 1 (first vaccination visit). The sample's treatment or condition label, in plain terms: pre-vaccination baseline after standard-of-care therapy. All donors had newly diagnosed IDH1-mutant astrocytomas of WHO grade 3 or 4 that showed loss of nuclear ATRX. The samples were drawn from NOA16, a multicentre, single-arm, open-label phase I trial in Germany that tested a mutant IDH1 peptide vaccine in humans for the first time. For immunogenicity testing, the blood drawn at visit V03 was used as the baseline sample. Genomic DNA for TCRB sequencing was extracted from EDTA blood using the DNeasy Blood and Tissue Kit.

The CDR3 spans 13 residues, from the cysteine through the phenylalanine. CDR3 DNA only is kept here, 39 bases in frame from base 1. The CDR1 and CDR2 encoded by the germline V gene are KGHSH and LQKENI. Relative to germline, V is missing 6 bases and J is missing 3 bases, with 4 bases of the junction outside any gene match. The sequence derives from a woman in her thirties or forties with glioma. The chain links TRBV18 with TRBJ1-1; 7 junctional bases match TRBD1. This specimen was PBMCs, taken from a glioma patient treated with radiotherapy, temozolomide or both. The nucleotide sequence reads TGTGCCAGCTCGCCCCAGGGGGACACTGAAGCTTTCTTT. It specifies CASSPQGDTEAFF.